This TCR beta chain was sequenced in a study of Ad26.COV2.S vaccination and SARS-CoV-2 variants (dated by TCRdb to the early 2020s). Looking at the study overall: Donors in the vaccine arm were drawn from COV1001, a phase I-IIa trial of Ad26.COV2.S in healthy adults that was multicentre, randomized, double-blind and placebo-controlled. A total of 32 samples were included in the TCR-sequenced set, comprising around 19 Ad26.COV2.S vaccine recipients, 5 placebo recipients and 8 SARS-CoV-2 convalescent individuals. Trial participants were randomized into five groups of five, in which low-dose or high-dose Ad26.COV2.S was given once or twice, or placebo was given on both occasions. Sequencing of the TCRbeta repertoire served to evaluate the specificity and breadth of SARS-CoV-2-reactive T cell receptors following Ad26.COV2.S vaccination. Ad26.COV2.S was administered intramuscularly at 5 x 10^10 or 1 x 10^11 viral particles, either as a single shot or as two shots given 56 days apart. Investigators remained blinded to trial group allocation during experiments and outcome assessment. Findings and caveats that apply to the study as a whole: Higher spike-specific TCR breadth was observed in Ad26.COV2.S recipients than in placebo recipients (P = 0.0014). After vaccination, substantial breadth of spike-specific CD8+ and CD4+ T cell responses was reported. It was noted by the authors that total T cell responses may have been underestimated by the TCR breadth and depth analyses. Comparing responses between vaccine doses or regimens was not something the study was powered to do. Non-spike TCR breadth was comparable between vaccine and placebo recipients, consistent with the vaccine containing only spike.

In light of the paper, this sample's treatment or condition label describes: some 19 received Ad26.COV2.S at low or high dose, single or two shots; roughly five received placebo; per-sample allocation not given. Repertoires of vaccine and placebo recipients were sequenced from samples taken on day 63 after the first injection. In Cohort 1b, roughly 26 adults aged 18-55 years were enrolled at a single site in Boston, USA, between 29 July and 7 August 2020. Ad26.COV2.S consisted of a replication-incompetent adenovirus type 26 vector by which a prefusion-stabilized SARS-CoV-2 spike protein from the original Wuhan strain was expressed. The immunoSEQ Assay was the method used to sequence TCRbeta CDR3 regions. After extraction, genomic DNA underwent amplification by bias-controlled multiplex PCR, followed by high-throughput sequencing. Processing in the source paper ran as follows. To quantify the absolute abundance of every unique TCRbeta CDR3 region, sequences were collapsed and filtered. T cell fraction was estimated by normalizing TCRbeta template counts to usable DNA, with usable DNA measured through amplification of reference genes found in all nucleated cells. Repertoire TCRs were annotated as SARS-CoV-2-specific when V gene, CDR3 amino acid sequence and J gene were exactly matched to a known reactive TCR set. MIRA supplied the reference SARS-CoV-2 TCR set, which was filtered for enrichment in COVID-19-positive ImmuneCODE repertoires so that public or cross-reactive TCRs were removed. Drawing on the MIRA antigens, annotated TCRs were analysed further at the level of specific ORF or position within ORF. Breadth was defined as annotated unique rearrangements over total unique productive rearrangements; depth was the summed frequency of those rearrangements. Two-sided Wilcoxon rank-sum tests were used to compare TCR breadth between groups. Imported from immuneACCESS, the table was reduced by TCRdb to in-frame sequences with V and J called. These copies leave out some clones; in studies compared against another copy, an unresolved V gene accounts for under half, and the cause of the remainder is not known. Clone size and V and J calls were adopted from that table, with D and trimming inferred from the DNA. For this sample the table gives approximately 480,000 clones, of which roughly 89% were detected only once. The ten top clones hold roughly 12% of the sample.

This clone was detected a few times. Its antigen is not yet known. No much larger clonotype is one base removed from it; base qualities were not supplied. Reading the germline V gene gives CDR1 SGHDT and CDR2 YYEEEE. Between the V and J ends, shortened by 4 bases and 7 bases respectively, the junction contains 6 bases. The CDR3, from cysteine to phenylalanine, totals 11 residues. Kept here is only the CDR3 DNA, which spans 33 bases and is read in frame from base 1. The rearrangement combines TRBV5-6 with TRBJ2-1; tentative D gene TRBD1, with 5 bases matching. The sequences come from peripheral blood, collected in a trial of Ad26.COV2.S vaccine versus placebo. This clonotype was sampled from a person aged 18-65 years who received the Ad26.COV2.S COVID-19 vaccine or a placebo. The bases read TGTGCCAGCAGCCGGACAAATGAGCAGTTCTTC. The encoded protein is CASSRTNEQFF.